One and the same sample provided the 18 T cell receptor beta chains below, sequenced in a study of blood T cell repertoires in COVID-19 (dated by TCRdb to 2020 to 2022). The method was the immunoSEQ multiplex PCR assay. The table comes from immuneACCESS by way of TCRdb, which keeps in-frame sequences with V and J called. Part of the clones is missing from these tables; in studies checked, under half for an unresolved V gene and the rest for unknown reasons. This sample comprises some 83,000 clones, less than 80% of them detected only once. The ten largest account for approximately 15% of the sample. Sequenced input: peripheral blood. All receptors come from an elderly woman with acute or convalescent COVID-19.

The J gene is TRBJ1-1, the V gene TRBV5-1, with 8 bases aligning to TRBD1. CDR1 is SGHRS, CDR2 YFSETQ, per germline. The CDR3 runs 17 residues. V shed 3 bases and J 1 base; nucleotides not matched to a gene: 11. In DNA form, the CDR3 reads TGCGCCAGCAGCTCGACGGTGACAGGGGTATCGAACACTGAAGCTTTCTTT. It yields the protein CASSSTVTGVSNTEAFF.

The J gene is TRBJ1-1, the V gene TRBV29-1; D perhaps matches TRBD1 (6 bases). The V end lost 6 bases, the J end lost 0 bases, and 11 bases lay between the germline ends. Germline values: CDR1 SQVTM, CDR2 ANQGSEA. This CDR3 contains 13 residues. CDR3 in DNA: TGCAGCGTCGTGGGACAACTGAACACTGAAGCTTTCTTT. It yields the protein CSVVGQLNTEAFF.

The V and J genes are TRBV28 and TRBJ2-3; TRBD2 is a possible D gene (5 bases). V lost 6 bases to trimming and J lost 8 bases, with 12 bases between them. This CDR3 is 12 amino acids long. From germline, CDR1 is MDHEN and CDR2 SYDVKM. Here the CDR3 reads CASRRHGGTQYF. CDR3 sequence (DNA): TGTGCCAGCAGGCGGCACGGAGGTACGCAGTATTTT. Complete variable domain (other parts from reference TRBV28 and TRBJ2-3): DVKVTQSSRYLVKRTGEKVFLECVQDMDHENMFWYRQDPGLGLRLIYFSYDVKMKEKGDIPEGYSVSREKKERFSLILESASTNQTSMYLCASRRHGGTQYFGPGTRLTVL.

The chain carries TRBV28 and TRBJ1-4, with a weak D call TRBD1 (5 bases). CDR1 MDHEN and CDR2 SYDVKM come from the germline V gene. The CDR3 is 12 residues long. V shed 5 bases and J shed 12 bases, with 13 bases lying between them. The CDR3 nucleotides read TGTGCCAGCAGTAGCCCCAGGGTAGAACTGTTTTTT. Its translation: CASSSPRVELFF.

V usage is TRBV6-1 and J usage is TRBJ2-1, with TRBD2 matching over 14 bases. CDR1 is MNHNS and CDR2 is SASEGT in the germline V gene. V trimming: 2 bases; J trimming: 12 bases; junction bases outside the gene matches: 12. This CDR3 contains 17 residues. CDR3 sequence reads: CASSETPWTSGGPGQFF. CDR3 coding DNA: TGTGCCAGCAGTGAAACTCCTTGGACTAGCGGGGGGCCAGGGCAGTTCTTC.

V is TRBV3-1 (or the pseudogene TRBV3-2) and J is TRBJ1-5; 9 bases map to TRBD1. The germline V gene has CDR1 LGHDT and CDR2 YNNKEL (reference sequence). V was pared by 6 bases and J by 4 bases, with 10 bases of the junction left unmatched. This CDR3 spans 16 amino acids. This CDR3 is CASSHGTGYGNQPQHF. Written as DNA, the CDR3 is TGTGCCAGCAGTCATGGGACAGGGTATGGAAATCAGCCCCAGCATTTT.

The sample holds a few counts of this clone. The chain recombines TRBV29-1 with TRBJ2-7, with D tentatively TRBD2 (5 bases). Germline lookup yields CDR1 SQVTM and CDR2 ANQGSEA. The CDR3 covers 14 residues. Trimming shortened V by 1 base and J by 3 bases, and 13 bases separated the two germline ends. The CDR3 region has the DNA TGCAGCGTTGAAGGCGGGTCCCAAATCTACGAGCAGTACTTC. Its protein product is CSVEGGSQIYEQYF.

The genes are TRBV9 and TRBJ1-2; 7 bases are a match to TRBD1. Germline trimming cut 0 bases from V and 9 bases from J; bases unmatched to any gene: 5. From germline, CDR1 is SGDLS and CDR2 YYNGEE. The CDR3 length is 13 residues. CDR3 coding DNA: TGTGCCAGCAGCGTAGGCACAGGGGAGAGCTACACCTTC. Translating it yields CASSVGTGESYTF.

V gene TRBV7-2 combines with J gene TRBJ2-7, with 11 bases aligning to TRBD2. The CDR3 consists of 17 residues. Germline assignment: CDR1 SGHTA and CDR2 FQGNSA. The V gene end was trimmed by 4 bases and the J gene end by 4 bases; junction bases not matched to a gene: 12. The CDR3 is CASSSGATSGVIYEQYF. For the CDR3, the DNA is TGTGCCAGCAGCTCTGGAGCGACTAGCGGGGTTATTTACGAGCAGTACTTC.

This clone was counted a single time. This chain links TRBV24-1 with TRBJ2-5, with D perhaps TRBD1 (5 bases). V was cut by 3 bases and J by 0 bases, with 10 bases left in between. Germline-derived CDR1 and CDR2 are KGHDR and SFDVKD. The CDR3 length is 15 residues. The CDR3 nucleotides read TGTGCCACCAGTGATGGGGCGGAGTACCAAGAGACCCAGTACTTC. It yields the protein CATSDGAEYQETQYF.

The rearrangement links TRBV5-1 to TRBJ2-3; 11 bases fit TRBD1. The CDR3 is 16 amino acids. Germline loops: CDR1 SGHRS, CDR2 YFSETQ. J gave up 5 bases and V 0 bases, and 5 bases lay outside the gene matches. CDR3 loop: CASSLGGQGAKDTQYF. The CDR3 DNA reads as TGCGCCAGCAGCTTGGGCGGACAGGGGGCAAAAGATACGCAGTATTTT.

The chain carries TRBV30 and TRBJ2-7, with 11 bases that match TRBD1. Germline trimming cut 2 bases from V and 7 bases from J; bases unmatched to any gene: 4. The CDR3 runs 13 residues. Germline V gene data show CDR1 as GTSNPN and CDR2 as SVGIG (reference sequence). The chain's CDR3 is CAWSNRDRGEQYF. CDR3 nucleotides: TGTGCCTGGAGTAACCGGGACAGGGGGGAGCAGTACTTC.

Only a few counts were recorded for this clone. The gene calls are TRBV7-2 and TRBJ1-3; D is possibly TRBD1 (5 bases). Trimming pared 1 base from V and 2 bases from J, leaving 9 bases between. Germline CDR1 and CDR2: SGHTA and FQGNSA. The CDR3 is 15 residues long. The CDR3 DNA reads TGTGCCAGCAGCTTAGGCCAGGGAACTGGAAACACCATATATTTT. This codes for CASSLGQGTGNTIYF.

CDR3 bases: TGTGCCAGCAGCTTTATGGGGAGTAAAGGACAGGGATTTGAGACCCAGTACTTC. Protein sequence: CASSFMGSKGQGFETQYF. The V and J genes are TRBV7-9 and TRBJ2-5, with TRBD1 matching over 8 bases. Germline V gives CDR1 SEHNR, CDR2 FQNEAQ (reference sequence). The junction had 17 bases not matched to a gene; V was cut back by 3 bases and J by 5 bases. CDR3 size: 18 residues.

The J gene is TRBJ2-1, the V gene TRBV4-1; perhaps TRBD2 as D (5 bases). CDR1 is MGHRA, CDR2 YSYEKL, per germline. V was clipped by 4 bases and J by 12 bases, with 13 bases between them. This CDR3 has 12 amino acids. CDR3 region: CASSLARGGQFF. CDR3 in DNA: TGCGCCAGCAGCCTAGCTCGGGGTGGGCAGTTCTTC.

At least ten counts were recorded for this clone. This chain's CDR3 is CASSTGGSYNEQFF. In nucleotides, the CDR3 is TGTGCCAGTAGTACAGGGGGCTCCTACAATGAGCAGTTCTTC. The chain is built from TRBV19 and TRBJ2-1; 7 bases agree with TRBD1. Trimming at V came to 4 bases and at J to 0 bases, leaving 0 bases not matched to a gene. Germline CDR1 and CDR2: LNHDA and SQIVND (reference sequence). The CDR3 contains 14 residues. The whole variable domain, remainder taken from reference TRBV19 and TRBJ2-1, is DGGITQSPKYLFRKEGQNVTLSCEQNLNHDAMYWYRQDPGQGLRLIYYSQIVNDFQKGDIAEGYSVSREKKESFPLTVTSAQKNPTAFYLCASSTGGSYNEQFFGPGTRLTVL.

In its sample, this clone was seen a few times. This sequence joins TRBV18 and TRBJ2-5; perhaps TRBD1 as D (6 bases). Trimming cost V 4 bases and J 2 bases, with 11 bases left between them. Per the germline V gene, CDR1 is KGHSH and CDR2 is LQKENI. This CDR3 has 14 residues. The CDR3 region is CASSLRQVQETQYF. As DNA, the CDR3 is TGTGCCAGCTCACTAAGACAGGTTCAAGAGACCCAGTACTTC. Based on the CDR3 plus reference TRBV18 and TRBJ2-5, the full variable domain is NAGVMQNPRHLVRRRGQEARLRCSPMKGHSHVYWYRQLPEEGLKFMVYLQKENIIDESGMPKERFSAEFPKEGPSILRIQQVVRGDSAAYFCASSLRQVQETQYFGPGTRLLVL.

The rearrangement links TRBV24-1 to TRBJ2-7; the D gene is possibly TRBD2 (5 bases). CDR3 size: 13 residues. The ends were cut back, 6 bases at V and 4 bases at J, with 12 bases in the middle. Germline V gene sequence: CDR1 KGHDR, CDR2 SFDVKD. The CDR3 sequence: CATSSGGGYEQYF. CDR3 sequence (DNA): TGTGCCACCAGTTCTGGCGGAGGTTACGAGCAGTACTTC.